The rows below give T cell receptor beta chains drawn from one sample of a study of beta chain features in type 1 diabetes. Repertoires were generated with immunoSEQ multiplex PCR, while TCRdb's copy carries only in-frame clones and drops some. The data hold under 850,000 clones, with roughly an eighth observed a single time. Sequenced sample: naive CD4+ T cells from blood. These receptors originate from a man younger than 30 with type 1 diabetes. CDR3s include the opening cysteine and the closing phenylalanine or tryptophan. A D gene is named only where the DNA matches it firmly. Expanded clones get a size class; other rows say once, few or many, or leave the size out.

clone_size j_call d_call v_call cdr3_nt cdr3_aa
- TRBJ1-1 - TRBV30 TGTGCCTGGACCCCCTTAGGGAACACTGAAGCTTTCTTT CAWTPLGNTEAFF
few TRBJ1-6 TRBD1 TRBV11-2 TGTGCCAGCAGCTTAGATCAGGGACAGGGGGCGAGTTCACCCCTCCACTTT CASSLDQGQGASSPLHF
few TRBJ1-1 - TRBV5-6 TGTGCCAGCAGCTCGGGACACCTCACTGAAGCTTTCTTT CASSSGHLTEAFF
few TRBJ1-2 - TRBV30 TGTGCCTGGAGTGTAGCCGAAACCTATGGCTACACCTTC CAWSVAETYGYTF
few TRBJ1-4 - TRBV30 TGTGCCTGGGCCCGGACTTTGAATGAAAAACTGTTTTTT CAWARTLNEKLFF
few TRBJ2-1 - TRBV13 TGTGCCAGCAGCCCAATAGGACTAATCAACAATGAGCAGTTCTTC CASSPIGLINNEQFF
few TRBJ2-5 TRBD2 TRBV11-3 TGTGCCAGCAGCCTGGAGAGCGGGGAAGAGACCCAGTACTTC CASSLESGEETQYF
few TRBJ2-1 - TRBV16 TGTGCCAGCAGCCAAGGGCGGCACAATGAGCAGTTCTTC CASSQGRHNEQFF
- TRBJ2-1 TRBD2 TRBV30 TGTGCCTGTGCTGGGAGCGGGGGGATATATGAGCAGTTCTTC CACAGSGGIYEQFF
few TRBJ1-1 TRBD1 TRBV30 TGTGCCTGGAGTGGGCAGGGGGCTCCCGAAGACACTGAAGCTTTCTTT CAWSGQGAPEDTEAFF
few TRBJ1-6 - TRBV6-5 TGTGCCAGCAGTGCCGGAAGATATAATTCACCCCTCCACTTT CASSAGRYNSPLHF
few TRBJ2-7 TRBD1 TRBV7-2 TGTGCCAGCAGTTCAAGAGGGACAGGCTCCTACGAGCAGTACTTC CASSSRGTGSYEQYF
few TRBJ1-3 - TRBV28 TGTGCCAGCAGTTTGGGCAGATCCGAAGCGAGGGACACCATATATTTT CASSLGRSEARDTIYF
- TRBJ2-7 - TRBV6-5 TGTGCCAGCAGGACGACAGGGGAGGGCTCCTACGAGCAGTACTTC CASRTTGEGSYEQYF
few TRBJ2-1 - TRBV25-1 TGTGCCAGCAGTGAATTCGGCAAAACCTACAATGAGCAGTTCTTC CASSEFGKTYNEQFF
few TRBJ2-7 - TRBV5-1 TGCGCCAGCAGCTTTCCCCTGGCCGCTGGCGAGCAGTACTTC CASSFPLAAGEQYF
- TRBJ1-1 - TRBV30 TGTGCCTGGAGTGCCCCGAACGGTCTAGCTTTCTTT CAWSAPNGLAFF
- TRBJ1-2 TRBD1 TRBV29-1 TGCAGCGGGGGACAGGGGGAGGATGGCTACACCTTC CSGGQGEDGYTF
few TRBJ1-5 TRBD1 TRBV7-2 TGTGCCAGCAGCCCTCAGGGGGTGGGTCAGCCCCAGCATTTT CASSPQGVGQPQHF
few TRBJ2-1 - TRBV25-1 TGTGCCAGCAGTGGGGGGCTAGCGGAACCACGAGGTAATGAGCAGTTCTTC CASSGGLAEPRGNEQFF
few TRBJ1-1 - TRBV30 TGTGCCTTACGAGGGGCCCCCACTGAAGCTTTCTTT CALRGAPTEAFF
few TRBJ2-7 TRBD1 TRBV6-5 TGTGCCTCGGGGACAGTACCTTACGAGCAGTACTTC CASGTVPYEQYF
few TRBJ2-6 - TRBV28 TGTGCCAGCAGTTTTTCAACTTGGACAGCTGGGGCCAACGTCCTGACTTTC CASSFSTWTAGANVLTF
- TRBJ2-1 TRBD2 TRBV25-1 TGTGCCAGCGGGCTAGCGGGGGACTACAATGAGCAGTTCTTC CASGLAGDYNEQFF